This record covers a single T cell receptor beta chain. Its specificity is not known. The source of the sample is a study of cytomegalovirus exposure and HLA in healthy donors. The PCR used 60 Vbeta and 13 Jbeta primers. Data came from immunoSEQ multiplex PCR; TCRdb stores just in-frame clones and leaves some out. The top ten hold 3% of the sample, which has 140,000 to 150,000 clones, around 78% seen once. Whole-study findings and limits: Immune exposure was documented only through CMV serostatus.

Germline assignment: CDR1 KGHSH and CDR2 LQKENI. Trimming took 3 bases from V and 7 from J, leaving 7 bases between them. The CDR3 extends over 12 amino acids. The TCR was taken from a man aged 35-49 years in good health and CMV-seropositive. The chain carries TRBV18 and TRBJ1-3; D unresolved. The sample taken for sequencing was PBMCs. CDR3 sequence: CASSPSENTIYF. The CDR3 coding sequence is TGTGCCAGCTCACCCTCTGAGAACACCATATATTTT. The variable domain in full, with the rest retrieved from reference TRBV18 and TRBJ1-3, is NAGVMQNPRHLVRRRGQEARLRCSPMKGHSHVYWYRQLPEEGLKFMVYLQKENIIDESGMPKERFSAEFPKEGPSILRIQQVVRGDSAAYFCASSPSENTIYFGEGSWLTVV.